The rows below give T cell receptor beta chains drawn from one sample of a study of blood T cell repertoires in COVID-19. The assay was immunoSEQ multiplex PCR, and TCRdb's table has in-frame clones only and misses some. Of tens of thousands of clones in the sample, roughly nine tenths are singletons; the top ten hold just over 8%. The specimen was peripheral blood. The receptors were gathered from a man aged 30 to 45 with acute or convalescent COVID-19. Both conserved end residues are part of each CDR3.

J gene: TRBJ1-6; V gene: TRBV28; CDR3 protein: CASSFDLQSLHF
J gene: TRBJ1-1; V gene: TRBV5-1; CDR3 protein: CASSFGGRTEAFF
J gene: TRBJ2-5; V gene: TRBV6-5; CDR3 protein: CASRGAGARKETQYF
J gene: TRBJ2-5; V gene: TRBV11-2; CDR3 protein: CASSSRGTRQETQYF
J gene: TRBJ2-1; V gene: TRBV11-2; CDR3 protein: CASSLVGGRGLNEQFF
J gene: TRBJ1-3; V gene: TRBV28; CDR3 protein: CASSSGGSGNTIYF
J gene: TRBJ1-6; V gene: TRBV5-1; CDR3 protein: CASSALTGGTGSNSPLHF
J gene: TRBJ2-2; V gene: TRBV11-2; CDR3 protein: CASSLSRLAHMGELFF
J gene: TRBJ2-4; V gene: TRBV6-1; CDR3 protein: CASSETGRNIQYF
J gene: TRBJ1-4; V gene: TRBV30; CDR3 protein: CAWSAGAWDEKLFF
J gene: TRBJ2-7; V gene: TRBV7-2; CDR3 protein: CASSRTRYEQYF
J gene: TRBJ1-6; V gene: TRBV6-2/TRBV6-3; CDR3 protein: CASNPRGESPLHF
J gene: TRBJ2-1; V gene: TRBV7-9; CDR3 protein: CASSLAAGGWNEQFF
J gene: TRBJ1-5; V gene: TRBV10-2; CDR3 protein: CASRIGQVNQPQHF
J gene: TRBJ1-6; V gene: TRBV6-5; CDR3 protein: CASSLGTGIYSPLHF
J gene: TRBJ2-2; V gene: TRBV2; CDR3 protein: CASSEESGGELFF
J gene: TRBJ2-6; V gene: TRBV18; CDR3 protein: CASSPLGSSGANVLTF
J gene: TRBJ1-3; V gene: TRBV9; CDR3 protein: CASSVQGSGNTIYF
J gene: TRBJ2-5; V gene: TRBV10-1; CDR3 protein: CASSDVRGGQETQYF
J gene: TRBJ2-1; V gene: TRBV5-5; CDR3 protein: CASSLGVNEQFF
J gene: TRBJ2-3; V gene: TRBV11-2; CDR3 protein: CASSWGLAGPFTQYF
J gene: TRBJ2-1; V gene: TRBV5-1; CDR3 protein: CASYEAGWNEQFF
J gene: TRBJ1-5; V gene: TRBV19; CDR3 protein: CASSIRAKGGARHQPQHF
J gene: TRBJ2-1; V gene: TRBV7-9; CDR3 protein: CASSPGGANEQFF
J gene: TRBJ1-1; V gene: TRBV7-2; CDR3 protein: CASSLGGPMNTEAFF
J gene: TRBJ2-7; V gene: TRBV12-3/TRBV12-4; CDR3 protein: CASSRGAYEQYF